Shown below are 22 T cell receptor beta chains from a single sample sequenced in a study of blood T cell repertoires in COVID-19. Repertoires were generated with immunoSEQ multiplex PCR, while TCRdb's copy carries only in-frame clones and drops some. This table holds 350,000 to 450,000 clones, roughly 86% found once. The material sequenced was peripheral blood. These receptors came from a woman aged 60-75 years with COVID-19, enrolled during active disease.

The J gene is TRBJ1-6, the V gene TRBV5-1; a weak D match, TRBD1 (5 bases). The CDR3 extends over 18 amino acids. Germline V gene sequence: CDR1 SGHRS, CDR2 YFSETQ. V lost 1 base to trimming and J lost 1 base, with 15 bases between them. The CDR3 protein is CASSLHTLQGSYNSPLHF. CDR3 nucleotide sequence: TGCGCCAGCAGCTTGCATACGCTGCAGGGATCCTATAATTCACCCCTCCACTTT.

J is TRBJ1-3 and V is TRBV6-5; D uncertain. V was shortened by 7 bases and J by 4 bases, with 11 bases between the two germline ends. Germline V gene sequence: CDR1 MNHEY, CDR2 SVGAGI. The CDR3 is made up of 13 amino acids. The CDR3 is CASTTPGGNTIYF. In DNA, the CDR3 is TGTGCCAGCACCACCCCCGGGGGAAACACCATATATTTT.

The rearrangement links TRBV4-1 to TRBJ1-6; D not certain. The CDR3 sequence is 16 residues long. Trimming left V 0 bases short and J 0 bases short, with 6 bases between. The germline V gene has CDR1 MGHRA and CDR2 YSYEKL. This CDR3 reads CASSQDGSSYNSPLHF. Written as DNA, the CDR3 is TGCGCCAGCAGCCAAGACGGGAGCTCCTATAATTCACCCCTCCACTTT.

The chain has TRBV29-1 and TRBJ1-2; D may be TRBD1 (6 bases). The CDR3 totals 12 residues. Trimming cost V 4 bases and J 2 bases, with 8 bases left between them. The germline CDR1 and CDR2 sequences are SQVTM and ANQGSEA. The CDR3 region has the DNA TGCAGCGTTGCGGGACAAAACTATGGCTACACCTTC. Translation gives CSVAGQNYGYTF.

The J gene is TRBJ2-2, the V gene TRBV9; 7 nucleotides agree with TRBD2. V dropped 4 bases and J dropped 6; count of bases not matched to a gene: 9. In germline, CDR1 is SGDLS, CDR2 YYNGEE. The CDR3 sequence is 15 residues long. The CDR3 reads CASSPGLSWAGELFF. Here the CDR3 DNA reads TGTGCCAGCAGCCCGGGACTATCATGGGCCGGGGAGCTGTTTTTT.

The J gene is TRBJ1-5, the V gene TRBV12-5; 7 bases line up with TRBD1. Germline V gene lookup returns CDR1 LGHNT and CDR2 FRNRAP. This CDR3 contains 15 residues. J gave up 2 bases and V 1 base, and 2 bases lay outside the gene matches. The CDR3 loop is CASGLGDSGNQPQHF. CDR3 bases: TGTGCTAGTGGTTTGGGGGACAGTGGCAATCAGCCCCAGCATTTT.

The chain is built from TRBV5-1 and TRBJ1-1; 7 bases are shared with TRBD1. V was clipped by 3 bases and J by 7 bases; unmatched bases: 3. Germline loops: CDR1 SGHRS, CDR2 YFSETQ. The CDR3 loop spans 12 amino acids. CDR3 protein: CASSSGDSEAFF. The CDR3 DNA follows: TGCGCCAGCAGCTCGGGGGACAGTGAAGCTTTCTTT.

V gene TRBV18 combines with J gene TRBJ1-4; tentatively, D is TRBD1 (5 bases). Trimming removed 1 base at V and 10 bases at J, with 16 bases between. Per germline, CDR1 KGHSH and CDR2 LQKENI. The CDR3 extends over 15 amino acids. CDR3 sequence: CASSPQAAGWSKLFF. Written as DNA, the CDR3 is TGTGCCAGCTCACCACAGGCGGCAGGGTGGTCAAAACTGTTTTTT. The entire variable domain, with the rest obtained from reference TRBV18 and TRBJ1-4, is as follows: NAGVMQNPRHLVRRRGQEARLRCSPMKGHSHVYWYRQLPEEGLKFMVYLQKENIIDESGMPKERFSAEFPKEGPSILRIQQVVRGDSAAYFCASSPQAAGWSKLFFGSGTQLSVL.

This chain uses TRBV5-4 with TRBJ1-1, with D perhaps matching TRBD1 (5 bases). This CDR3 has 15 residues. Germline CDR1 reads SGHNT; CDR2 reads YYREEE (reference sequence). The germline V and J ends were trimmed by 0 bases and 4 bases, with 13 bases remaining between them. The CDR3 DNA reads TGTGCCAGCAGCTTGGGGGGCAGGAGCCTCACTGAAGCTTTCTTT. Its protein product is CASSLGGRSLTEAFF.

This clone has just one count. The junction does not match germline at one end; this may be a read error. CDR3 region: CASSQDSRNAEAFF. The CDR3 DNA is TGTGCCAGCAGCCAAGATTCGCGGAACGCTGAAGCTTTCTTT. This sequence joins TRBV4-2 and TRBJ1-1; D is unresolved. CDR1 is LGHNA, CDR2 YNFKEQ, per germline. CDR3 size: 14 residues.

This chain connects TRBV3-1 (or the pseudogene TRBV3-2) to TRBJ1-6; possibly TRBD1 for D (5 bases). Germline loops: CDR1 LGHDT, CDR2 YNNKEL (reference sequence). With 4 bases removed from V and 9 bases from J, the gap between germline ends came to 7 bases. The CDR3 is made up of 12 amino acids. The CDR3 coding sequence is TGTGCCAGCAGCCGACAGTTTTCACCCCTCCACTTT. Protein product: CASSRQFSPLHF.

CDR3 DNA sequence: TGTGCCAGCTATCGGGACTATGGCTACACCTTC. This encodes CASYRDYGYTF. This chain joins TRBV28 and TRBJ1-2; D is unresolved. The V end was cut by 8 bases, the J end by 3 bases, with 7 bases between. The CDR3 contains 11 residues. From germline, CDR1 is MDHEN and CDR2 SYDVKM.

V is TRBV5-4 and J is TRBJ1-2; weak D call: TRBD1 (5 bases). Germline V gene sequence: CDR1 SGHNT, CDR2 YYREEE (reference sequence). This CDR3 region has 14 residues. V was trimmed by 3 bases and J by 3 bases, leaving 12 bases between them. The CDR3 coding sequence is TGTGCCAGCAGCTGGACAAAAGGGGACTATGGCTACACCTTC. As protein: CASSWTKGDYGYTF.

The chain combines TRBV4-1 with TRBJ1-2; 9 bases align to TRBD1. The V segment lost 3 bases and the J segment 1 base; nucleotides outside the gene matches: 3. CDR3 size: 15 residues. Germline CDR1 MGHRA, CDR2 YSYEKL. The DNA for the CDR3 is TGCGCCAGCAGCCATCCGACAGGGGGTAACTATGGCTACACCTTC. Protein product: CASSHPTGGNYGYTF.

The chain combines TRBV7-3 with TRBJ2-3, with 7 nucleotides matching TRBD1. V lost 1 base, J lost 3 bases, and 10 bases stayed unmatched. This CDR3 comprises 17 residues. CDR1 and CDR2 (germline): SGHTA, FQGTGA. The DNA of the CDR3 is TGTGCCAGCAGCTTAATGGTGGGGGCAGGGGGAACAGATACGCAGTATTTT. As protein: CASSLMVGAGGTDTQYF.

The rearrangement joins TRBV6-7 to TRBJ1-2; possible D gene TRBD1, 6 bases. TRBV6-7 is treated as an ORF (open reading frame) with a function not yet certain. Trimming left V 6 bases short and J 3 bases short, with 20 bases between. The CDR3 has 16 residues. CDR3 protein: CASRPDLARGYYGYTF. For the CDR3, the DNA is TGTGCCAGCAGGCCGGATCTTGCCAGGGGTTACTATGGCTACACCTTC.

The rearrangement links TRBV4-2 to TRBJ1-5; D is uncertain. Per the germline V gene, CDR1 is LGHNA and CDR2 is YNFKEQ. Between the trimmed V and J ends, which lost 5 bases and 0 bases, there was a span of 8 bases. The CDR3 totals 14 residues. The CDR3 is CASSSGDSNQPQHF. The CDR3 DNA reads TGTGCCAGCAGCTCCGGGGATAGCAATCAGCCCCAGCATTTT.

J is TRBJ1-2 and V is TRBV5-6; 7 nucleotides line up with TRBD1. The CDR3 runs to 15 residues. CDR1 and CDR2 from the germline V gene are SGHDT and YYEEEE. After removal of 1 base from V and 4 bases from J, the junction contained 7 bases not matched to a gene. CDR3 loop: CASSLRGRIAYGYTF. In DNA form, the CDR3 reads TGTGCCAGCAGCTTGAGGGGGCGAATAGCCTATGGCTACACCTTC.

The DNA for the CDR3 is TGTGCCAGCAGTGAAACCGGGGGGCGCCCCTATGGCTACACCTTC. Amino acids: CASSETGGRPYGYTF. The chain couples TRBV6-1 to TRBJ1-2, with D maybe TRBD1 (6 bases). V was pared by 2 bases and J by 4 bases, with 14 bases between. The CDR3 length is 15 residues. Per germline, CDR1 MNHNS and CDR2 SASEGT.

J is TRBJ1-2 and V is TRBV7-9; 8 bases map to TRBD1. The V gene's germline CDR1 is SEHNR and CDR2 FQNEAQ (reference sequence). V was pared by 5 bases and J by 8 bases, with 7 bases of the junction left unmatched. The CDR3 length is 13 residues. The CDR3 coding sequence is TGTGCCAGCAGCCGGGGACAGGTACTAGGCTACACCTTC. Its translation is CASSRGQVLGYTF.

The genes are TRBV6-5 and TRBJ1-6, with no clear D. The CDR3 runs to 15 residues. Germline CDR1 and CDR2: MNHEY and SVGAGI. With 3 bases removed from V and 0 bases from J, the gap between germline ends came to 6 bases. This CDR3 reads CASSYSFSYNSPLHF. CDR3 coding DNA: TGTGCCAGCAGTTATTCATTCTCCTATAATTCACCCCTCCACTTT.

This chain joins TRBV5-1 and TRBJ2-6; 11 bases map to TRBD1. This CDR3 contains 21 residues. V shed 4 bases, J shed 1 base, and the junction held 16 bases outside the gene matches. From germline, CDR1 is SGHRS and CDR2 YFSETQ. The CDR3 DNA follows: TGCGCCAGCAGCGGGTCGGGACAGGGGGTTGAGTCTTTTTCTGGGGCCAACGTCCTGACTTTC. Translating gives CASSGSGQGVESFSGANVLTF. Full variable domain (outside the CDR3, taken from reference TRBV5-1 and TRBJ2-6): KAGVTQTPRYLIKTRGQQVTLSCSPISGHRSVSWYQQTPGQGLQFLFEYFSETQRNKGNFPGRFSGRQFSNSRSEMNVSTLELGDSALYLCASSGSGQGVESFSGANVLTFGAGSRLTVL.